These T cell receptor beta chains were read from a single sample in a study of blood T cell repertoires in COVID-19. Assay: immunoSEQ multiplex PCR; the TCRdb copy retains only in-frame clones and omits some. The table records fewer than 700,000 clones, 85% to 90% of them present only once. The sample was peripheral blood. These receptors originate from a woman aged 50 to 60 with COVID-19, enrolled during active disease. The CDR3 runs from the conserved cysteine through the conserved F or W. A D gene is named only where the DNA matches it firmly. For some rows the clone size is stated as once, few or many, or as a class when expanded; others skip it.

. | TRBJ1-2 | 15 | TRBV6-5 | TRBD1 | CASSYRQGSNYGYTF | TGTGCCAGCAGTTACCGACAGGGATCTAACTATGGCTACACCTTC
. | TRBJ2-6 | 17 | TRBV9 | . | CASSSYGQPSGANVLTF | TGTGCCAGCAGCTCCTATGGACAGCCCTCTGGGGCCAACGTCCTGACTTTC
. | TRBJ1-2 | 13 | TRBV27 | TRBD1 | CASGSGQSDGYTF | TGTGCCAGCGGTTCGGGACAGTCGGATGGCTACACCTTC
once | TRBJ1-4 | 13 | TRBV5-1 | . | CASSLWEDEKLFF | TGCGCCAGCAGCTTGTGGGAGGACGAAAAACTGTTTTTT
. | TRBJ1-4 | 16 | TRBV4-1 | . | CASSLLAGTLNEKLFF | TGCGCCAGCAGCCTCTTAGCCGGGACACTAAATGAAAAACTGTTTTTT
few | TRBJ1-4 | 15 | TRBV5-4 | TRBD1 | CASSPTRDRIGKLFF | TGTGCCAGCAGCCCAACGAGGGACAGAATTGGAAAACTGTTTTTT
. | TRBJ2-3 | 17 | TRBV2 | TRBD2 | CASRGTSGGPPTDTQYF | TGTGCCAGCAGGGGGACTAGCGGGGGGCCCCCCACAGATACGCAGTATTTT
many | TRBJ1-2 | 15 | TRBV6-5 | . | CASSLIGGEKGGYTF | TGTGCCAGCAGTTTAATCGGAGGGGAAAAAGGTGGCTACACCTTC
. | TRBJ2-7 | 14 | TRBV3-1/TRBV3-2 | . | CASSGASRSWEQYF | TGTGCCAGCAGCGGAGCAAGCCGGTCCTGGGAGCAGTACTTC
. | TRBJ2-7 | 15 | TRBV11-3 | TRBD1 | CASSAGTGPYYEQYF | TGTGCCAGCAGCGCCGGGACAGGGCCATACTACGAGCAGTACTTC
. | TRBJ1-1 | 14 | TRBV5-1 | . | CASSLLQQSTEAFF | TGCGCCAGCAGCTTGTTACAGCAGAGCACTGAAGCTTTCTTT
. | TRBJ1-6 | 11 | TRBV28 | . | CASSLNSPLHF | TGTGCCAGCAGTCTGAATTCACCCCTCCACTTT
. | TRBJ1-6 | 13 | TRBV7-9 | . | CASSLQAETPLHF | TGTGCCAGCAGCTTACAGGCAGAGACACCCCTCCACTTT
. | TRBJ2-1 | 12 | TRBV13 | TRBD2 | CASSLRGGGQFF | TGTGCCAGCAGCCTTCGAGGCGGGGGGCAGTTCTTC
. | TRBJ2-7 | 11 | TRBV6-5 | . | CASSTGREQYF | TGTGCCAGCAGCACAGGGCGCGAGCAGTACTTC
. | TRBJ1-4 | 15 | TRBV15 | TRBD1 | CATSRDTGGGKKLFF | TGTGCCACCAGCAGAGATACAGGGGGCGGGAAAAAACTGTTTTTT
. | TRBJ2-1 | 17 | TRBV2 | TRBD2 | CASSGGTSGGAWNEQFF | TGTGCCAGCAGTGGTGGGACTAGCGGGGGGGCCTGGAATGAGCAGTTCTTC